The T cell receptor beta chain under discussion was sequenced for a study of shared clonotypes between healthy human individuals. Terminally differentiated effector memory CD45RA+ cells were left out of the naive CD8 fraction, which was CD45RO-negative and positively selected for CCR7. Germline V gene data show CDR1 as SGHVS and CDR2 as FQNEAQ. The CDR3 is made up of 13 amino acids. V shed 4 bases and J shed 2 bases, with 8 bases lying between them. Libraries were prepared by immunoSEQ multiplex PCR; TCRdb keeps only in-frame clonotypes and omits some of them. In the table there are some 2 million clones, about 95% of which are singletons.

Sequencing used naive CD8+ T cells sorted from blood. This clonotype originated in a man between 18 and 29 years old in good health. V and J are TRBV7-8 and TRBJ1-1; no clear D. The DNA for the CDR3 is TGTGCCAGCAGCTACGACCCTAACACTGAAGCTTTCTTT. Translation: CASSYDPNTEAFF.